A single sample is the source of the 23 T cell receptor beta chains below, sequenced in a study of T cell changes during pregnancy in multiple sclerosis. The data were produced by immunoSEQ multiplex PCR, yet TCRdb's version contains in-frame clones alone and is incomplete. The sample contains tens of thousands of clones, around 92% of which appear only once. The sequencing here drew on peripheral blood, taken after pregnancy. The receptors originated from a female donor with multiple sclerosis, enrolled in a pregnancy study.

As for this clone: The sample holds other DNA sequences that translate to the same CDR3. The chain has TRBV30 and TRBJ1-2; D perhaps matches TRBD1 (5 bases). This CDR3 is built from 13 residues. Trimming took off 0 bases at V and 5 bases at J, with 10 bases between the two ends. Per the germline V gene, CDR1 is GTSNPN and CDR2 is SVGIG (reference sequence). The CDR3 is CAWSVSQGYGYTF. The CDR3 region has the DNA TGTGCCTGGAGTGTATCTCAGGGTTATGGCTACACCTTC.

The CDR3 region is CASSPTSISGEQFF. CDR3 sequence (DNA): TGTGCCAGCAGTCCGACCTCTATTAGCGGTGAGCAGTTCTTC. This rearrangement joins TRBV7-3 to TRBJ2-1, with D maybe TRBD2 (6 bases). This CDR3 is built from 14 residues. Trimming pared 6 bases from V and 9 bases from J, leaving 18 bases between. Germline V lookup: CDR1 SGHTA, CDR2 FQGTGA.

The V call is TRBV18, the J call TRBJ1-1; no clear D. CDR3 length equals 16 residues. Germline V gene lookup returns CDR1 KGHSH and CDR2 LQKENI. Trimming removed 3 bases from V and 0 bases from J, with 14 bases in between. The CDR3 here is CASSPFENRLNTEAFF. In DNA, the CDR3 is TGTGCCAGCTCACCGTTTGAGAACAGACTGAACACTGAAGCTTTCTTT.

This chain's CDR3 is CASSLQGQGNTDTQYF. CDR3 bases: TGTGCCAGCAGCTTGCAGGGGCAGGGGAACACAGATACGCAGTATTTT. The chain combines TRBV5-6 with TRBJ2-3; weak D call: TRBD1 (6 bases). CDR1 and CDR2 from the germline V gene are SGHDT and YYEEEE. The CDR3 has 16 amino acids. V was cut by 1 base and J by 2 bases, with 14 bases left in between. The full variable domain, with the rest looked up from reference TRBV5-6 and TRBJ2-3, is DAGVTQSPTHLIKTRGQQVTLRCSPKSGHDTVSWYQQALGQGPQFIFQYYEEEERQRGNFPDRFSGHQFPNYSSELNVNALLLGDSALYLCASSLQGQGNTDTQYFGPGTRLTVL.

This sequence joins TRBV7-2 and TRBJ1-5; TRBD1 matches 10 bases. Germline CDR1 is SGHTA and CDR2 is FQGNSA. This CDR3 contains 14 residues. J was trimmed by 7 bases and V by 5 bases; bases with no gene match: 5. Here the CDR3 reads CASSGGTGVQPQHF. The CDR3 region has the DNA TGTGCCAGCAGCGGTGGGACAGGGGTCCAGCCCCAGCATTTT.

V usage is TRBV7-8 and J usage is TRBJ1-4; 10 bases map to TRBD1. Germline V lookup: CDR1 SGHVS, CDR2 FQNEAQ. The CDR3 sequence is 16 residues long. V shed 3 bases, J shed 9 bases, and the junction held 10 bases outside the gene matches. The CDR3 DNA is TGTGCCAGCAGCTTGCCCGGGACAGGGGTTACGCAAAAACTGTTTTTT. It translates to CASSLPGTGVTQKLFF.

This chain links TRBV10-2 with TRBJ1-3, with a tentative D call TRBD1 (6 bases). V lost 6 bases to trimming and J lost 2 bases, with 11 bases between them. The CDR3 contains 14 residues. Germline V gene data show CDR1 as WSHSY and CDR2 as SAAADI. For the CDR3, the DNA is TGCGCCAGCAGGACTGGACAGACTGGAAACACCATATATTTT. Encoded protein: CASRTGQTGNTIYF.

The V call is TRBV6-1, the J call TRBJ2-7; TRBD2 matches 12 bases. The trim removed 2 bases at V and 2 bases at J, leaving 16 bases unmatched. Germline CDR1 and CDR2: MNHNS and SASEGT. The CDR3 is 20 amino acids. CDR3 sequence (DNA): TGTGCCAGCAGTGAACGGATATGGCTAGCGGGAGGGATTTCCCCCTACGAGCAGTACTTC. Encoded protein: CASSERIWLAGGISPYEQYF.

This clone was recorded once. The sample contains more than one DNA sequence encoding this CDR3. The chain uses TRBV30 and TRBJ2-7; D is perhaps TRBD1 (5 bases). The V gene lost 0 bases and the J gene lost 4 bases, with 7 bases spanning the gap. Germline CDR1 reads GTSNPN; CDR2 reads SVGIG (reference sequence). The CDR3 consists of 12 residues. CDR3 sequence reads: CAWSVQGYEQYF. The DNA of the CDR3 is TGTGCCTGGAGTGTGCAGGGATACGAGCAGTACTTC.

The chain carries TRBV6-5 and TRBJ2-7; the D is unclear. Trimming cost V 0 bases and J 2 bases, with 11 bases left between them. The CDR3 sequence is 15 residues long. Germline V gene data show CDR1 as MNHEY and CDR2 as SVGAGI. The CDR3 DNA reads as TGTGCCAGCAGTTACTCGAATCTAGGAGCCTACGAGCAGTACTTC. Its protein product is CASSYSNLGAYEQYF.

The chain links TRBV6-5 to TRBJ1-2; 8 bases match TRBD1. J was trimmed by 5 bases and V by 0 bases; bases with no gene match: 5. Germline V CDR1 and CDR2: MNHEY, SVGAGI. The CDR3 contains 15 residues. The CDR3 loop reads CASSYSGQVLYGYTF. DNA for the CDR3: TGTGCCAGCAGTTACTCGGGACAGGTTTTATATGGCTACACCTTC.

V usage is TRBV7-9 and J usage is TRBJ1-2, with 7 bases that match TRBD1. V lost 1 base, J lost 5 bases, and 10 bases stayed unmatched. CDR1 and CDR2 (germline): SEHNR, FQNEAQ (reference sequence). This CDR3 is 16 amino acids long. As DNA, the CDR3 is TGTGCCAGCAGCTTAGTAAGAGGAGGGGGCTTGTATGGCTACACCTTC. Protein sequence: CASSLVRGGGLYGYTF.

The CDR3 protein is CASSPQQGWTGELFF. The CDR3 DNA reads as TGTGCCAGCAGTCCCCAACAGGGTTGGACCGGGGAGCTGTTTTTT. This chain joins TRBV6-6 and TRBJ2-2; TRBD1 might be the D (6 bases). CDR1 is MNHNY and CDR2 is SVGAGI in the germline V gene (reference sequence). V lost 5 bases to trimming and J lost 5 bases, with 15 bases between them. The CDR3 runs to 15 residues.

This clone was counted a few times. Different DNA sequences within this sample yield the same CDR3. The V call is TRBV6-5, the J call TRBJ2-3; D perhaps matches TRBD2 (5 bases). CDR3 length equals 15 residues. The germline gives CDR1 MNHEY, CDR2 SVGAGI. Trimming left V 0 bases short and J 4 bases short, with 11 bases between. The chain's CDR3 is CASSYSTGIPDTQYF. The CDR3 region has the DNA TGTGCCAGCAGTTACTCGACCGGGATTCCAGATACGCAGTATTTT.

The CDR3 is CASSLNYGYTF. The CDR3 region has the DNA TGTGCCAGCAGCCTAAACTATGGCTACACCTTC. J is TRBJ1-2 and V is TRBV5-6, with no clear D. CDR1 is SGHDT, CDR2 YYEEEE, per germline. The CDR3 is 11 residues long. V was cut by 4 bases and J by 2 bases, with 3 bases left in between.

The genes are TRBV5-6 and TRBJ2-7; TRBD2 aligns across 14 bases. Trimming at V came to 4 bases and at J to 6 bases, leaving 6 bases not matched to a gene. CDR3 size: 15 residues. Germline V gene lookup returns CDR1 SGHDT and CDR2 YYEEEE. This chain's CDR3 is CASSPGLAGAVEQYF. The CDR3 DNA is TGTGCCAGCAGCCCGGGACTAGCGGGAGCGGTCGAGCAGTACTTC.

The V gene is TRBV5-1, the J gene TRBJ1-2; D unresolved. Germline values: CDR1 SGHRS, CDR2 YFSETQ. The V end lost 0 bases, the J end lost 5 bases, and 5 bases lay between the germline ends. The CDR3 runs to 12 residues. CDR3 bases: TGCGCCAGCAGCTTGGGAGGGTATGGCTACACCTTC. It codes for CASSLGGYGYTF.

The chain combines TRBV6-1 with TRBJ2-3, with a weak D call TRBD2 (6 bases). The germline V gene has CDR1 MNHNS and CDR2 SASEGT. This CDR3 has 14 residues. Deletions cut 1 base from V and 5 bases from J, with 10 bases between. CDR3 loop: CASSEGGLGDTQYF. Written as DNA, the CDR3 is TGTGCCAGCAGTGAAGGGGGACTTGGAGATACGCAGTATTTT.

The rearrangement joins TRBV28 to TRBJ2-7; D may be TRBD2 (5 bases). Germline CDR1 reads MDHEN; CDR2 reads SYDVKM. V was cut by 10 bases and J by 6 bases, with 22 bases left in between. This CDR3 is 14 amino acids long. CDR3 sequence reads: CATSLEGLSIEQYF. The CDR3 nucleotides read TGTGCCACCTCCCTCGAGGGTTTGTCGATCGAGCAGTACTTC.

This chain connects TRBV19 to TRBJ2-1; a possible D gene is TRBD1 (6 bases). Per the germline V gene, CDR1 is LNHDA and CDR2 is SQIVND (reference sequence). Trimming shortened V by 5 bases and J by 7 bases, and 12 bases separated the two germline ends. This CDR3 comprises 13 residues. The CDR3 sequence is CASSQGLSNEQFF. CDR3 sequence (DNA): TGTGCCAGTAGTCAGGGGCTGAGTAATGAGCAGTTCTTC.

The CDR3 spells CASSIDLWGTRAYNEQFF. DNA for the CDR3: TGTGCCAGTAGTATAGATCTTTGGGGGACTAGGGCATACAATGAGCAGTTCTTC. The chain combines TRBV19 with TRBJ2-1; TRBD2 matches 8 bases. CDR3 length: 18 residues. With 0 bases clipped from V and 4 bases from J, the junction kept 11 bases outside the gene matches. CDR1 is LNHDA and CDR2 is SQIVND in the germline V gene (reference sequence).

J is TRBJ2-7 and V is TRBV5-6; 11 bases are shared with TRBD2. Germline loops: CDR1 SGHDT, CDR2 YYEEEE. The CDR3 consists of 16 residues. The V and J ends lost 4 bases and 2 bases, in that order; junction bases with no gene match: 8. The CDR3 here is CASSRKRLAGTYEQYF. The CDR3 DNA sequence: TGTGCCAGCAGCCGGAAACGACTAGCGGGAACCTACGAGCAGTACTTC.

This chain joins TRBV18 and TRBJ1-2; D is unclear. V was shortened by 6 bases and J by 3 bases, with 5 bases between the two germline ends. Germline V gene data show CDR1 as KGHSH and CDR2 as LQKENI. The CDR3 runs 11 residues. The CDR3 reads CASSRDYGYTF. CDR3 in DNA: TGTGCCAGCTCCCGCGACTATGGCTACACCTTC.